Listed below are T cell receptor beta chains from one sample, sequenced in a study of patients and donors after allogeneic stem cell transplantation. Each CDR3 protein is one row after TCRdb ran MiXCR on the RT-PCR reads. The data contain roughly 960,000 distinct CDR3 sequences, more than 15% of them singletons. What was sequenced was blood, either unsorted or a sorted T cell fraction (not recorded which). The receptors were sampled from a human donor who was either an allogeneic HSCT recipient or a stem cell or donor lymphocyte infusion donor (not recorded which). It is not recorded whose cells these are; they may come from a transplant donor. The CDR3 runs from the conserved cysteine through the conserved F or W. D genes are given only for firm matches. Clone size appears in some rows only: once, few, many, or a class for an expanded clone.

d_call: NA; v_call: TRBV4-2; j_call: TRBJ1-1; clone_size: NA; cdr3_aa: CASSIQGSGTEAFF; cdr3_nt: TGTGCCAGCAGCATACAGGGTTCGGGCACTGAAGCTTTCTTT
d_call: NA; v_call: TRBV24-1; j_call: TRBJ1-5; clone_size: NA; cdr3_aa: CATSDSSQPQHF; cdr3_nt: TGTGCCACCAGTGATTCCAGTCAGCCCCAGCATTTT
d_call: TRBD1; v_call: TRBV7-3; j_call: TRBJ2-2; clone_size: few; cdr3_aa: CASSLTHSGQGSGELFF; cdr3_nt: TGTGCCAGCAGCTTAACCCACTCGGGACAGGGCTCCGGGGAGCTGTTTTTT
d_call: NA; v_call: TRBV27; j_call: TRBJ1-2; clone_size: few; cdr3_aa: CASSSQGFVGYTF; cdr3_nt: TGTGCCAGCAGTAGCCAGGGTTTTGTTGGCTACACCTTC
d_call: TRBD2; v_call: TRBV14; j_call: TRBJ2-7; clone_size: few; cdr3_aa: CASSDTATRGLAGTYEQYF; cdr3_nt: TGTGCCAGCAGCGATACAGCAACGAGGGGACTAGCGGGTACCTACGAGCAGTACTTC
d_call: NA; v_call: TRBV5-1; j_call: TRBJ1-1; clone_size: NA; cdr3_aa: CASSLEMVLGSTEAFF; cdr3_nt: TGCGCCAGCAGCTTGGAGATGGTACTTGGAAGCACTGAAGCTTTCTTT
d_call: TRBD1; v_call: TRBV29-1; j_call: TRBJ1-1; clone_size: NA; cdr3_aa: CSVDKTGTTEASF; cdr3_nt: TGCAGCGTTGACAAGACAGGGACCACTGAAGCTTCCTTT
d_call: NA; v_call: TRBV7-2; j_call: TRBJ2-1; clone_size: few; cdr3_aa: CASSQGGSEQFF; cdr3_nt: TGTGCCAGCAGCCAGGGTGGGAGTGAGCAGTTCTTC
d_call: TRBD1; v_call: TRBV27; j_call: TRBJ2-7; clone_size: few; cdr3_aa: CASRMKGQGRPYEQYF; cdr3_nt: TGTGCCAGCAGGATGAAAGGACAGGGACGTCCCTACGAGCAGTACTTC
d_call: TRBD2; v_call: TRBV6-5; j_call: TRBJ2-5; clone_size: NA; cdr3_aa: CASSYRTSGYQETQYF; cdr3_nt: TGTGCCAGCAGTTACAGGACTAGCGGGTACCAAGAGACCCAGTACTTC
d_call: TRBD1; v_call: TRBV5-1; j_call: TRBJ2-3; clone_size: NA; cdr3_aa: CASSSADREFLTDTQYF; cdr3_nt: TGCGCCAGCAGCTCCGCGGACAGGGAGTTCCTCACAGATACGCAGTATTTT
d_call: TRBD2; v_call: TRBV6-2/TRBV6-3; j_call: TRBJ2-5; clone_size: NA; cdr3_aa: CASRTSGETQYF; cdr3_nt: TGTGCCAGCCGGACTAGCGGAGAGACCCAGTACTTC
d_call: NA; v_call: TRBV12-3/TRBV12-4; j_call: TRBJ2-7; clone_size: few; cdr3_aa: CASSDTGSYEQYF; cdr3_nt: TGTGCCAGCAGTGATACAGGCTCCTACGAGCAGTACTTC
d_call: NA; v_call: TRBV20-1; j_call: TRBJ2-7; clone_size: NA; cdr3_aa: CSATTGFPYEQYF; cdr3_nt: TGCAGTGCTACGACAGGATTTCCCTACGAGCAGTACTTC
d_call: TRBD1; v_call: TRBV2; j_call: TRBJ1-5; clone_size: few; cdr3_aa: CASSDGTGRNQPQHF; cdr3_nt: TGTGCCAGCAGTGACGGGACAGGGAGGAATCAGCCCCAGCATTTT
d_call: TRBD1; v_call: TRBV12-3/TRBV12-4; j_call: TRBJ1-5; clone_size: many; cdr3_aa: CASSKDRGSNQPQHF; cdr3_nt: TGTGCCAGCAGTAAAGACAGGGGGAGCAATCAGCCCCAGCATTTT
d_call: NA; v_call: TRBV5-1; j_call: TRBJ2-2; clone_size: NA; cdr3_aa: CASSTGHGAGELFF; cdr3_nt: TGCGCCAGCAGCACGGGACACGGAGCCGGGGAGCTGTTTTTT
d_call: NA; v_call: TRBV18; j_call: TRBJ1-3; clone_size: few; cdr3_aa: CASSPRRQGFSGNTIYF; cdr3_nt: TGTGCCAGCTCACCACGGCGGCAGGGCTTTTCCGGAAACACCATATATTTT
d_call: NA; v_call: TRBV7-2; j_call: TRBJ1-5; clone_size: NA; cdr3_aa: CASSLIGHGNQPQHF; cdr3_nt: TGTGCCAGCAGCTTGATAGGCCACGGCAATCAGCCCCAGCATTTT
d_call: NA; v_call: TRBV6-5; j_call: TRBJ1-6; clone_size: NA; cdr3_aa: CASSYGPKQGNNSPLHF; cdr3_nt: TGTGCCAGCAGTTACGGGCCGAAACAGGGAAATAATTCACCCCTCCACTTT
d_call: TRBD2; v_call: TRBV6-2/TRBV6-3; j_call: TRBJ2-7; clone_size: many; cdr3_aa: CASSFSGSEQYF; cdr3_nt: TGTGCCAGCAGTTTTAGCGGGTCCGAGCAGTACTTC
d_call: NA; v_call: TRBV9; j_call: TRBJ2-7; clone_size: NA; cdr3_aa: CASSTRGDHSYEQYF; cdr3_nt: TGTGCCAGCAGCACACGCGGGGACCACTCCTACGAGCAGTACTTC
d_call: NA; v_call: TRBV6-2/TRBV6-3; j_call: TRBJ2-7; clone_size: NA; cdr3_aa: CASSYSTSEVSKYF; cdr3_nt: TGTGCCAGCAGTTACTCGACTAGTGAAGTGAGCAAGTACTTC
d_call: TRBD2; v_call: TRBV20-1; j_call: TRBJ2-3; clone_size: NA; cdr3_aa: CSARTSGGPHFLDTQYF; cdr3_nt: TGCAGTGCTCGGACTAGCGGGGGGCCCCATTTCTTGGATACGCAGTATTTT
d_call: TRBD1; v_call: TRBV4-3; j_call: TRBJ1-1; clone_size: few; cdr3_aa: CASSQDRGTGVGTEAFF; cdr3_nt: TGCGCCAGCAGCCAAGATAGGGGAACAGGGGTTGGGACTGAAGCTTTCTTT
d_call: TRBD2; v_call: TRBV9; j_call: TRBJ2-3; clone_size: NA; cdr3_aa: CASSPLAALGDTQYF; cdr3_nt: TGTGCCAGCAGCCCACTAGCGGCCTTGGGGGATACGCAGTATTTT
d_call: NA; v_call: TRBV4-1; j_call: TRBJ2-7; clone_size: many; cdr3_aa: CASSQVYLAMDEQYF; cdr3_nt: TGCGCCAGCAGCCAAGTTTACCTAGCTATGGACGAGCAGTACTTC
d_call: NA; v_call: TRBV20-1; j_call: TRBJ2-7; clone_size: NA; cdr3_aa: CSASISYEQYF; cdr3_nt: TGCAGTGCTAGTATCTCCTACGAGCAGTACTTC
d_call: NA; v_call: TRBV12-3/TRBV12-4; j_call: TRBJ1-2; clone_size: few; cdr3_aa: CASSLFVRGNYGYTF; cdr3_nt: TGTGCCAGCAGTTTATTCGTCAGGGGTAACTATGGCTACACCTTC
d_call: TRBD1; v_call: TRBV10-3; j_call: TRBJ1-5; clone_size: NA; cdr3_aa: CATSPDRGLQPQHF; cdr3_nt: TGTGCCACCAGTCCCGACAGGGGACTGCAGCCCCAGCATTTT
d_call: TRBD1; v_call: TRBV10-3; j_call: TRBJ2-7; clone_size: few; cdr3_aa: CAIKVNKDRGYEQYF; cdr3_nt: TGTGCCATCAAGGTGAATAAGGACAGGGGCTACGAGCAGTACTTC
d_call: TRBD2; v_call: TRBV6-2/TRBV6-3; j_call: TRBJ2-1; clone_size: few; cdr3_aa: CASSFTPGLAGEEQFF; cdr3_nt: TGTGCCAGCAGTTTTACTCCGGGACTAGCGGGAGAAGAGCAGTTCTTC
d_call: NA; v_call: TRBV6-1; j_call: TRBJ1-1; clone_size: NA; cdr3_aa: CASRAPVNTEAFF; cdr3_nt: TGTGCCAGCAGGGCCCCTGTGAACACTGAAGCTTTCTTT
d_call: NA; v_call: TRBV29-1; j_call: TRBJ2-5; clone_size: NA; cdr3_aa: CSVLQGVETQYF; cdr3_nt: TGCAGCGTTCTACAGGGTGTGGAGACCCAGTACTTC
d_call: NA; v_call: TRBV7-9; j_call: TRBJ2-2; clone_size: few; cdr3_aa: CASSSPGRNPLFF; cdr3_nt: TGTGCCAGCAGTTCTCCGGGACGCAATCCTCTGTTTTTT
d_call: NA; v_call: TRBV19; j_call: TRBJ2-7; clone_size: once; cdr3_aa: CASSRAARGKYEQYF; cdr3_nt: TGTGCCAGTAGTAGAGCCGCCAGGGGCAAGTACGAGCAGTACTTC
d_call: NA; v_call: TRBV20-1; j_call: TRBJ2-5; clone_size: NA; cdr3_aa: CSASHFRGPAETQYF; cdr3_nt: TGCAGTGCTAGTCATTTCCGGGGCCCCGCGGAGACCCAGTACTTC
d_call: NA; v_call: TRBV15; j_call: TRBJ2-7; clone_size: NA; cdr3_aa: CATSRYAPSSYEQYF; cdr3_nt: TGTGCCACCAGCAGGTACGCACCGAGCTCCTACGAGCAGTACTTC
d_call: NA; v_call: TRBV7-9; j_call: TRBJ2-1; clone_size: NA; cdr3_aa: CASSPPGGPNREQFF; cdr3_nt: TGTGCCAGCAGCCCGCCCGGGGGCCCCAACAGGGAGCAGTTCTTC
d_call: TRBD1; v_call: TRBV6-5; j_call: TRBJ1-6; clone_size: NA; cdr3_aa: CASTGGNSPLHF; cdr3_nt: TGTGCCAGTACAGGGGGAAATTCACCCCTCCACTTT
d_call: NA; v_call: TRBV27; j_call: TRBJ1-1; clone_size: few; cdr3_aa: CASSYDGGGTEAFF; cdr3_nt: TGTGCCAGCAGTTACGACGGGGGGGGGACTGAAGCTTTCTTT
d_call: NA; v_call: TRBV7-9; j_call: TRBJ1-6; clone_size: few; cdr3_aa: CASSLALINSPLHF; cdr3_nt: TGTGCCAGCAGCTTAGCGCTGATTAATTCACCCCTCCACTTT
d_call: NA; v_call: TRBV7-9; j_call: TRBJ1-1; clone_size: NA; cdr3_aa: CASSLAYPGGTEAFF; cdr3_nt: TGTGCCAGCAGCTTAGCGTATCCCGGTGGCACTGAAGCTTTCTTT
d_call: NA; v_call: TRBV20-1; j_call: TRBJ1-5; clone_size: many; cdr3_aa: CSATWTRASNQPQHF; cdr3_nt: TGCAGTGCTACTTGGACGAGGGCGAGCAATCAGCCCCAGCATTTT
d_call: TRBD1; v_call: TRBV20-1; j_call: TRBJ1-6; clone_size: many; cdr3_aa: CSAFPGGHYNSPLHF; cdr3_nt: TGCAGTGCTTTTCCAGGGGGTCACTATAATTCACCCCTCCACTTT
d_call: NA; v_call: TRBV11-3; j_call: TRBJ2-1; clone_size: NA; cdr3_aa: CASSLAPPSYNEQFF; cdr3_nt: TGTGCCAGCAGCTTAGCCCCCCCATCTTACAATGAGCAGTTCTTC